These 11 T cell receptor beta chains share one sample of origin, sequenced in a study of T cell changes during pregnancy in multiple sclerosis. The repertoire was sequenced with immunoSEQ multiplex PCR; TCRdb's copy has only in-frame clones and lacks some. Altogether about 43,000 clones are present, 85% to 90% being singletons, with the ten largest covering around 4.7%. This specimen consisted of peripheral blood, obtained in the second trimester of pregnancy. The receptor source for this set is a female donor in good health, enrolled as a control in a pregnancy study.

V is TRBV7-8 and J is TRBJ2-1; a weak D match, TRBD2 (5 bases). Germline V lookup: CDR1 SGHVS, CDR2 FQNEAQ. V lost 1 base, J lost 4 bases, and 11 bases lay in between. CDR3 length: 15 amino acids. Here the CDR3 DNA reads TGTGCCAGCAGCTTAGAGGCGGGCATGTACAATGAGCAGTTCTTC. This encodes CASSLEAGMYNEQFF.

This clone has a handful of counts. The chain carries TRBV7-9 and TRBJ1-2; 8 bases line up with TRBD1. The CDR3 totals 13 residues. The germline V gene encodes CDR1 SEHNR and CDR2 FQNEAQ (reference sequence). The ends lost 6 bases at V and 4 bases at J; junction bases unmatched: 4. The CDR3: CASSRGQVYGYTF. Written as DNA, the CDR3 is TGTGCCAGCAGTAGGGGACAGGTCTATGGCTACACCTTC.

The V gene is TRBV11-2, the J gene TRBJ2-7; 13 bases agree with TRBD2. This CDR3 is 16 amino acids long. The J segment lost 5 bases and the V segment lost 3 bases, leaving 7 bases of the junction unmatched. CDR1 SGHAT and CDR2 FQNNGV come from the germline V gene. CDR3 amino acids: CASSFQPGLAGNEQYF. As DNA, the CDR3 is TGTGCCAGCAGCTTCCAACCGGGACTAGCGGGGAACGAGCAGTACTTC.

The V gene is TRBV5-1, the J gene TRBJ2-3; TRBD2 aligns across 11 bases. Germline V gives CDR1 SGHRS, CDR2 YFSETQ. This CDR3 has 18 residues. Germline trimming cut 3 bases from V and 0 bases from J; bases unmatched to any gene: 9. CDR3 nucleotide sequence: TGCGCCAGCAGCTCCGCTAGCGGGGGGACTACTAGCACAGATACGCAGTATTTT. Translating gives CASSSASGGTTSTDTQYF. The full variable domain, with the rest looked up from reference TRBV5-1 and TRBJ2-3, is KAGVTQTPRYLIKTRGQQVTLSCSPISGHRSVSWYQQTPGQGLQFLFEYFSETQRNKGNFPGRFSGRQFSNSRSEMNVSTLELGDSALYLCASSSASGGTTSTDTQYFGPGTRLTVL.

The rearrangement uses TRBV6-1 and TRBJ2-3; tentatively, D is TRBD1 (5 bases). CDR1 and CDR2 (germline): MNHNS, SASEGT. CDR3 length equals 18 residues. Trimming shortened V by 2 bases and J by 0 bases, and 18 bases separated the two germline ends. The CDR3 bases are TGTGCCAGCAGTGAAACCCCCCCCCAAGGGGTTAGCACAGATACGCAGTATTTT. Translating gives CASSETPPQGVSTDTQYF.

The CDR3 loop is CASTNRVSGGITEAFF. The CDR3 nucleotides are TGTGCCAGTACCAATAGGGTATCGGGGGGCATCACTGAAGCTTTCTTT. V gene TRBV19 combines with J gene TRBJ1-1, with a possible D match to TRBD1 (6 bases). Trimming removed 7 bases from V and 4 bases from J, with 22 bases in between. The CDR3 is 16 amino acids. The V gene's germline CDR1 is LNHDA and CDR2 SQIVND (reference sequence).

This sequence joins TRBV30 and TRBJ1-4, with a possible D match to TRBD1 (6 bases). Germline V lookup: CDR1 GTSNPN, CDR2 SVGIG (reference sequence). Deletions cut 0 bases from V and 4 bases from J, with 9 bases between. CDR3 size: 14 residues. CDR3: CAWSVDSLNEKLFF. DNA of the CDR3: TGTGCCTGGAGTGTGGACAGCCTTAATGAAAAACTGTTTTTT. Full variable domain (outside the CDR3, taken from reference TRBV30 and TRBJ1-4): SQTIHQWPATLVQPVGSPLSLECTVEGTSNPNLYWYRQAAGRGLQLLFYSVGIGQISSEVPQNLSASRPQDRQFILSSKKLLLSDSGFYLCAWSVDSLNEKLFFGSGTQLSVL.

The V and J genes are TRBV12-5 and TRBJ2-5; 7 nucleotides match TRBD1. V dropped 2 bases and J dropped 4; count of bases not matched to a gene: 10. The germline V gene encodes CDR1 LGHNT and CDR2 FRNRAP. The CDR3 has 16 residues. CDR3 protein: CASGLTLDRALETQYF. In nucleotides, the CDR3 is TGTGCTAGTGGTTTGACGCTTGACAGGGCCTTAGAGACCCAGTACTTC.

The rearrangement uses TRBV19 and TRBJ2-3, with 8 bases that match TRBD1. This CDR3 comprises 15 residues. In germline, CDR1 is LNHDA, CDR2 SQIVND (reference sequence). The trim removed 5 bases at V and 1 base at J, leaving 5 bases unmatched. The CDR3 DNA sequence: TGTGCCAGTAGTGTCCCGGGACAGGGCACAGATACGCAGTATTTT. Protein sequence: CASSVPGQGTDTQYF. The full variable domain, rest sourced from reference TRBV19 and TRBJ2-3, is DGGITQSPKYLFRKEGQNVTLSCEQNLNHDAMYWYRQDPGQGLRLIYYSQIVNDFQKGDIAEGYSVSREKKESFPLTVTSAQKNPTAFYLCASSVPGQGTDTQYFGPGTRLTVL.

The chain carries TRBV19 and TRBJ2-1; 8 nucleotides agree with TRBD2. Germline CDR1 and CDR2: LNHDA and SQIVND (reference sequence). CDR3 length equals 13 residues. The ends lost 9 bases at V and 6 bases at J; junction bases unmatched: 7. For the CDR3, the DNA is TGTGCCAGCACCGCCGGGAGGGCCAATGAGCAGTTCTTC. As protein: CASTAGRANEQFF.

In DNA, the CDR3 is TGTGCCTGGACCGCCTCAGTTAATGAAAAACTGTTTTTT. Encoded protein: CAWTASVNEKLFF. This chain uses TRBV30 with TRBJ1-4; D call uncertain. This CDR3 has 13 residues. CDR1 and CDR2 (germline): GTSNPN, SVGIG (reference sequence). Deletions cut 4 bases from V and 4 bases from J, with 10 bases between.